One and the same sample provided the 25 T cell receptor beta chains below, sequenced in a study of cytomegalovirus exposure and HLA in healthy donors. The PCR was carried out with 60 Vbeta primers and 13 Jbeta primers. The method was immunoSEQ multiplex PCR; TCRdb's version includes in-frame clones alone and lacks a portion of them. This sample has about 230,000 clones, with 70% to 85% found just once. Input material: PBMCs. The receptors shown here come from a woman between 55 and 75 years old in good health and CMV-seropositive.

V and J are TRBV9 and TRBJ2-2, with D tentatively TRBD2 (6 bases). The CDR3 loop spans 15 amino acids. Germline V gene data show CDR1 as SGDLS and CDR2 as YYNGEE. The V end lost 3 bases, the J end lost 2 bases, and 11 bases lay between the germline ends. CDR3 in DNA: TGTGCCAGCAGCGGCGGGATGGCAAACACCGGGGAGCTGTTTTTT. This codes for CASSGGMANTGELFF.

This chain uses TRBV28 with TRBJ2-7; tentatively, D is TRBD2 (7 bases). Germline CDR1 and CDR2: MDHEN and SYDVKM. V lost 5 bases to trimming and J lost 9 bases, with 17 bases between them. There are 13 residues in the CDR3. The CDR3: CASSPMGGARQYF. The CDR3 DNA sequence: TGTGCCAGCAGTCCAATGGGGGGGGCTAGGCAGTACTTC.

The rearrangement links TRBV7-9 to TRBJ1-1, with D unclear. CDR3 size: 10 residues. Germline V gene data show CDR1 as SEHNR and CDR2 as FQNEAQ (reference sequence). Between the trimmed V and J ends, which lost 0 bases and 14 bases, there was a span of 7 bases. CDR3 DNA sequence: TGTGCCAGCAGCTTAGCCAGGTCGTTCTTT. The encoded protein is CASSLARSFF. Full variable domain (outside the CDR3, taken from reference TRBV7-9 and TRBJ1-1): DTGVSQNPRHKITKRGQNVTFRCDPISEHNRLYWYRQTLGQGPEFLTYFQNEAQLEKSRLLSDRFSAERPKGSFSTLEIQRTEQGDSAMYLCASSLARSFFGQGTRLTVV.

The chain uses TRBV10-3 and TRBJ1-1, with D tentatively TRBD1 (6 bases). Germline loops: CDR1 ENHRY, CDR2 SYGVKD. The ends were cut back, 4 bases at V and 0 bases at J, with 12 bases in the middle. This CDR3 comprises 15 residues. The CDR3 loop is CAISVQGSVNTEAFF. The DNA for the CDR3 is TGTGCCATCAGTGTTCAGGGGAGTGTGAACACTGAAGCTTTCTTT.

The chain carries TRBV7-2 and TRBJ1-5, with D unresolved. CDR3 size: 15 residues. Between the trimmed V and J ends, which lost 4 bases and 5 bases, there was a span of 15 bases. Per the germline V gene, CDR1 is SGHTA and CDR2 is FQGNSA. The CDR3 loop is CASSSQPGTYQPQHF. In DNA form, the CDR3 reads TGTGCCAGCAGCTCCCAGCCAGGAACTTATCAGCCCCAGCATTTT.

Only a few counts were recorded for this clone. The V and J genes are TRBV4-3 and TRBJ1-1; D gene uncertain. The ends were cut back, 1 base at V and 5 bases at J, with 14 bases in the middle. The CDR3 is 15 residues long. Germline CDR1 and CDR2: LGHNA and YSLEER. CDR3: CASSQGIRSGTEAFF. In nucleotides, the CDR3 is TGCGCCAGCAGCCAAGGAATACGCTCGGGGACTGAAGCTTTCTTT.

The V and J genes are TRBV6-5 and TRBJ2-2; D may be TRBD2 (6 bases). Germline loops: CDR1 MNHEY, CDR2 SVGAGI. V lost 8 bases and J lost 7, with 14 bases in between. The CDR3 extends over 13 amino acids. CDR3 sequence reads: CASQGGTYGELFF. The CDR3 DNA reads as TGTGCCAGCCAGGGAGGAACGTACGGGGAGCTGTTTTTT.

The chain carries TRBV7-2 and TRBJ1-1; the match to TRBD1 covers 9 bases. The CDR3 spans 15 residues. Germline CDR1 and CDR2: SGHTA and FQGNSA. With V trimmed by 4 bases and J by 5 bases, 8 bases remained unmatched. The CDR3 spells CASSSSGTGYTEAFF. The CDR3 bases are TGTGCCAGCAGCTCGTCCGGGACAGGGTATACTGAAGCTTTCTTT.

The rearrangement uses TRBV5-5 and TRBJ1-5; weak D call: TRBD1 (5 bases). Germline lookup yields CDR1 SGHKS and CDR2 YYEKEE (reference sequence). The germline V and J ends were trimmed by 3 bases and 5 bases, with 9 bases remaining between them. The CDR3 totals 13 residues. For the CDR3, the DNA is TGTGCCAGCAGCTGGGGGGAGGATCAGCCCCAGCATTTT. It translates to CASSWGEDQPQHF.

The chain uses TRBV19 and TRBJ2-7, with 9 positions matching TRBD1. Germline assignment: CDR1 LNHDA and CDR2 SQIVND (reference sequence). The CDR3 consists of 15 residues. The V segment lost 5 bases and the J segment 3 bases; nucleotides outside the gene matches: 8. CDR3 coding DNA: TGTGCCAGTAGTGTCTTGACAGGGGGAAGCTACGAGCAGTACTTC. This encodes CASSVLTGGSYEQYF.

This chain uses TRBV4-1 with TRBJ2-5; D remains unclear. The J call may be incorrect, as the DNA end agrees better with TRBJ2-7. Looked up from germline, CDR1 is MGHRA and CDR2 is YSYEKL. This CDR3 region has 14 residues. The CDR3 DNA sequence: TGCGCCAGCAGCAAGTCGCGCGCTAGTCCCGAGCAGTACTTC. It encodes CASSKSRASPEQYF.

The chain has TRBV25-1 and TRBJ2-1; 7 bases are a match to TRBD1. CDR1 is MGHDK, CDR2 SYGVNS, per germline. Trimming removed 4 bases from V and 1 base from J; junction bases left unmatched: 4. The CDR3 extends over 15 amino acids. For the CDR3, the DNA is TGTGCCAGCAGTGGGTCGACAGGGTCCTACAATGAGCAGTTCTTC. Its translation is CASSGSTGSYNEQFF.

The chain combines TRBV29-1 with TRBJ2-2; 7 bases are a match to TRBD1. The CDR3 totals 15 residues. Germline V gene lookup returns CDR1 SQVTM and CDR2 ANQGSEA. V trimming: 6 bases; J trimming: 5 bases; junction bases outside the gene matches: 12. The CDR3 here is CSVQPLTGRTGELFF. CDR3 sequence (DNA): TGCAGCGTCCAACCCCTGACAGGGCGGACCGGGGAGCTGTTTTTT.

This clone was counted once. The J gene is TRBJ1-3, the V gene TRBV30; no firm D call. From germline, CDR1 is GTSNPN and CDR2 SVGIG (reference sequence). The CDR3 covers 12 residues. Between the trimmed V and J ends, which lost 1 base and 4 bases, there was a span of 5 bases. This chain's CDR3 is CAWSGGGNTIYF. The CDR3 DNA is TGTGCCTGGAGTGGAGGAGGAAACACCATATATTTT. The full variable domain, its missing parts supplied by reference TRBV30 and TRBJ1-3, is SQTIHQWPATLVQPVGSPLSLECTVEGTSNPNLYWYRQAAGRGLQLLFYSVGIGQISSEVPQNLSASRPQDRQFILSSKKLLLSDSGFYLCAWSGGGNTIYFGEGSWLTVV.

CDR3 region: CSVDGRDFYNEQFF. CDR3 bases: TGCAGCGTTGATGGCAGGGACTTTTACAATGAGCAGTTCTTC. The rearrangement links TRBV29-1 to TRBJ2-1; perhaps TRBD2 as D (6 bases). Germline V gives CDR1 SQVTM, CDR2 ANQGSEA. Trimming removed 3 bases from V and 4 bases from J, with 13 bases in between. This CDR3 comprises 14 residues.

The chain has TRBV6-1 and TRBJ2-2; D remains unclear. The CDR3 has 13 amino acids. The germline gives CDR1 MNHNS, CDR2 SASEGT. The V gene lost 3 bases and the J gene lost 3 bases, with 5 bases spanning the gap. The CDR3 here is CASSDRYTGELFF. Written as DNA, the CDR3 is TGTGCCAGCAGTGATCGGTACACCGGGGAGCTGTTTTTT.

This clone was recorded only once. This chain links TRBV7-3 with TRBJ2-5; TRBD2 might be the D (6 bases). Trimming pared 5 bases from V and 4 bases from J, leaving 11 bases between. Germline V gives CDR1 SGHTA, CDR2 FQGTGA. This CDR3 region has 13 residues. The CDR3 is CASSRGAAETQYF. The CDR3 DNA is TGTGCCAGCAGCCGCGGGGCCGCAGAGACCCAGTACTTC.

The V and J genes are TRBV6-7 and TRBJ1-1; D remains ambiguous. TRBV6-7 is annotated as an ORF whose role is uncertain. This CDR3 region has 13 residues. V was cut by 7 bases and J by 5 bases, with 14 bases left in between. The CDR3 loop reads CASTRSEGTEAFF. The CDR3 region has the DNA TGTGCCAGCACGAGATCCGAGGGAACTGAAGCTTTCTTT.

CDR3 nucleotide sequence: TGTGCCTGGTCGCAGGGAGGAAACACCATATATTTT. It yields the protein CAWSQGGNTIYF. V usage is TRBV30 and J usage is TRBJ1-3, with D perhaps matching TRBD1 (5 bases). Germline loops: CDR1 GTSNPN, CDR2 SVGIG (reference sequence). Trimming left V 5 bases short and J 4 bases short, with 9 bases between. CDR3 length equals 12 residues.

DNA for the CDR3: TGTGCCAGCAGCTTAGGAGACGGACTCTCCTACAATGAGCAGTTCTTC. Its protein is CASSLGDGLSYNEQFF. The chain employs TRBV11-3 and TRBJ2-1, with a possible D match to TRBD2 (5 bases). Trimming shortened V by 1 base and J by 0 bases, and 10 bases separated the two germline ends. The CDR3 totals 16 residues. Germline loops: CDR1 SGHNT, CDR2 YENEEA.

This chain uses TRBV6-5 with TRBJ2-3; D is uncertain. The CDR3 runs to 14 residues. Germline V gene sequence: CDR1 MNHEY, CDR2 SVGAGI. V was pared by 0 bases and J by 4 bases, with 8 bases between. The CDR3 DNA reads TGTGCCAGCAGTTACTCGTTACAATCAGATACGCAGTATTTT. This gives the protein CASSYSLQSDTQYF.

This sequence joins TRBV18 and TRBJ2-7; D may be TRBD2 (5 bases). Germline CDR1 is KGHSH and CDR2 is LQKENI. There are 17 residues in the CDR3. The V end was cut by 4 bases, the J end by 1 base, with 20 bases between. Here the CDR3 reads CASSLTAVRRGSYEQYF. The DNA of the CDR3 is TGTGCCAGCTCACTGACGGCGGTTAGGAGAGGGTCCTACGAGCAGTACTTC.

J is TRBJ2-7 and V is TRBV6-6, with 11 bases identical to TRBD2. The CDR3 totals 14 residues. Germline V gene data show CDR1 as MNHNY and CDR2 as SVGAGI (reference sequence). V shed 6 bases, J shed 3 bases, and the junction held 4 bases outside the gene matches. As DNA, the CDR3 is TGTGCCAGCAGCCCTGGGACTAGCGGCTACGAGCAGTACTTC. It translates to CASSPGTSGYEQYF.

This sequence joins TRBV7-2 and TRBJ2-7; the D is unclear. V lost 2 bases and J lost 5, with 10 bases in between. This CDR3 is built from 13 residues. Germline V gene sequence: CDR1 SGHTA, CDR2 FQGNSA. For the CDR3, the DNA is TGTGCCAGCAGCTTAAGCAGGAACAACGAGCAGTACTTC. This codes for CASSLSRNNEQYF.

This sequence joins TRBV5-1 and TRBJ2-1, with D perhaps TRBD2 (7 bases). Germline CDR1 SGHRS, CDR2 YFSETQ. The CDR3 is made up of 17 amino acids. Between the trimmed V and J ends, which lost 5 bases and 0 bases, there was a span of 18 bases. The CDR3 bases are TGCGCCAGCAGTTCCTCGGGGGGCGCATACTCCTACAATGAGCAGTTCTTC. Translated: CASSSSGGAYSYNEQFF.